This T cell receptor beta chain comes out of a study of T cell changes during pregnancy in multiple sclerosis. Per the germline V gene, CDR1 is LNHDA and CDR2 is SQIVND (reference sequence). This CDR3 is built from 15 residues. V lost 4 bases to trimming and J lost 4 bases, with 14 bases between them. The repertoire was sequenced with immunoSEQ multiplex PCR; TCRdb's copy has only in-frame clones and lacks some. This sample has some 69,000 clones, with about nine tenths found just once. J is TRBJ1-5 and V is TRBV19; D gene uncertain. This clonotype originated in a female donor in good health, enrolled as a control in a pregnancy study. Sequenced material: peripheral blood, taken in the second trimester of pregnancy. The CDR3 nucleotides are TGTGCCAGTAGTAGGGCGACAAGAAGTAATCAGCCCCAGCATTTT. Its translation is CASSRATRSNQPQHF.